The TCR beta chain described here comes from a study of blood T cell repertoires in COVID-19. In the authors' workflow: Estimation of nucleated cell counts was performed using reference gene primer amplification. Here immunoSEQ multiplex PCR was the method, and the copy in TCRdb shows in-frame clones only, minus some. V and J calls and clone size are given by that table; D and trimming were obtained from the DNA. This table holds some 300,000 clones, around nine tenths found once. V lost 8 bases and J lost 7, with 11 bases in between. Per the germline V gene, CDR1 is SNHLY and CDR2 is FYNNEI. The CDR3 spans 11 residues.

The sequence was obtained from a woman aged 70-85 years with COVID-19, enrolled during active disease. The chain is built from TRBV2 and TRBJ2-5; no clear D gene. The sample comprised peripheral blood. The CDR3 coding sequence is TGTGCCAGCTTACTCTATCTGACCCAGTACTTC. Its translation is CASLLYLTQYF. The full variable domain, in which reference TRBV2 and TRBJ2-5 provide the parts outside the CDR3, is EPEVTQTPSHQVTQMGQEVILRCVPISNHLYFYWYRQILGQKVEFLVSFYNNEISEKSEIFDDQFSVERPDGSNFTLKIRSTKLEDSAMYFCASLLYLTQYFGPGTRLLVL.